The next 10 T cell receptor beta chains were all read from a single sample in a study of blood T cell repertoires in COVID-19. Produced via immunoSEQ multiplex PCR; TCRdb's table is partial and in-frame only. The table lists around 700,000 clones, 90% of them singletons, with approximately 0.3% in the top ten. Source material: peripheral blood. Receptor source: a woman aged 18-29 years with acute or convalescent COVID-19.

The V gene is TRBV6-5, the J gene TRBJ2-1; D may be TRBD1 (5 bases). Deletions cut 2 bases from V and 9 bases from J, with 14 bases between. Germline values: CDR1 MNHEY, CDR2 SVGAGI. The CDR3 spans 14 residues. The CDR3 sequence: CASSYKGAWGEQFF. The CDR3 region has the DNA TGTGCCAGCAGTTACAAAGGGGCCTGGGGTGAGCAGTTCTTC.

This chain connects TRBV27 to TRBJ2-1; 7 bases map to TRBD2. From germline, CDR1 is MNHEY and CDR2 SMNVEV (reference sequence). V lost 5 bases, J lost 5 bases, and 6 bases stayed unmatched. This CDR3 region has 14 residues. The DNA of the CDR3 is TGTGCCAGCAGTCCCAGCGGGGTGAACAATGAGCAGTTCTTC. This gives the protein CASSPSGVNNEQFF.

The V and J genes are TRBV7-9 and TRBJ1-2, with 8 bases fitting TRBD1. CDR3 length: 13 residues. Per the germline V gene, CDR1 is SEHNR and CDR2 is FQNEAQ (reference sequence). J lost 7 bases, V lost 5 bases, and 6 bases had no gene match. The CDR3 nucleotides read TGTGCCAGCAGCCCGCAGGGGGCGGTTGGCTACACCTTC. Translation: CASSPQGAVGYTF.

V is TRBV4-1 and J is TRBJ2-1; 14 bases agree with TRBD2. This CDR3 region has 20 residues. The ends lost 0 bases at V and 0 bases at J; junction bases unmatched: 7. Germline CDR1 and CDR2: MGHRA and YSYEKL. The CDR3 nucleotides are TGCGCCAGCAGCCAAGACCGACTAGCGGGGGGGCCTCCCTCCTACAATGAGCAGTTCTTC. Its translation: CASSQDRLAGGPPSYNEQFF.

The chain is built from TRBV5-4 and TRBJ2-5; the match to TRBD1 covers 10 bases. The CDR3 spans 15 residues. V dropped 4 bases and J dropped 4; count of bases not matched to a gene: 7. Germline V gene data show CDR1 as SGHNT and CDR2 as YYREEE (reference sequence). Written as DNA, the CDR3 is TGTGCCAGCAGCCTCGACAGGGGGCGCGGAGAGACCCAGTACTTC. It translates to CASSLDRGRGETQYF.

The chain uses TRBV6-7 and TRBJ2-7; maybe TRBD1 (6 bases). TRBV6-7 is treated as an ORF (open reading frame) with a function not yet certain. Trimming shortened V by 6 bases and J by 3 bases, and 18 bases separated the two germline ends. There are 15 residues in the CDR3. This CDR3 reads CASRTTGSRFYEQYF. The CDR3 region has the DNA TGTGCCAGCAGGACAACAGGGTCAAGATTCTACGAGCAGTACTTC.

The CDR3 is CASTKAGDTEAFF. DNA of the CDR3: TGTGCCAGCACCAAGGCAGGGGACACTGAAGCTTTCTTT. This sequence joins TRBV6-5 and TRBJ1-1, with D possibly matching TRBD1 (6 bases). V lost 7 bases and J lost 3, with 12 bases in between. Germline-derived CDR1 and CDR2 are MNHEY and SVGAGI. This CDR3 spans 13 amino acids.

The genes are TRBV6-5 and TRBJ1-2, with TRBD1 matching over 9 bases. CDR3 length: 16 amino acids. Trimming cost V 4 bases and J 0 bases; bases outside gene matches: 6. CDR1 is MNHEY and CDR2 is SVGAGI in the germline V gene. CDR3 amino acids: CASSSPGQGANYGYTF. Written as DNA, the CDR3 is TGTGCCAGCAGTTCTCCGGGACAGGGTGCTAACTATGGCTACACCTTC.

The gene calls are TRBV7-9 and TRBJ1-2; TRBD1 matches at 10 bases. Germline values: CDR1 SEHNR, CDR2 FQNEAQ (reference sequence). The CDR3 covers 15 residues. V was pared by 5 bases and J by 6 bases, with 9 bases of the junction left unmatched. CDR3 loop: CASSPGQGGRDGYTF. The CDR3 DNA reads TGTGCCAGCAGCCCAGGACAGGGGGGTCGGGATGGCTACACCTTC.

The chain couples TRBV5-1 to TRBJ1-4; a weak D match, TRBD1 (6 bases). Trimming pared 1 base from V and 8 bases from J, leaving 15 bases between. The germline CDR1 and CDR2 sequences are SGHRS and YFSETQ. The CDR3 sequence is 15 residues long. CDR3 in DNA: TGCGCCAGCAGCTTGCCGTCCAGGGGAGAGGAAAAACTGTTTTTT. It yields the protein CASSLPSRGEEKLFF.